The 2 T cell receptor beta chains below come from one sample, sequenced in a study of blood T cells in healthy people across ages. Next came a second PCR, run for 7 to 11 cycles, which used a sample-barcoded 5' primer along with a J-beta primer mix. Using its own MiXCR run on the 5' RACE reads, TCRdb lists one record per CDR3 protein. The sample has hundreds of thousands of distinct CDR3 sequences, about 56% seen once. The sample consisted of blood. The receptors were gathered from a man in his forties or fifties in good health.

This clonotype was seen a handful of times. The rearrangement links TRBV18 to TRBJ2-5; 7 bases agree with TRBD1. The junction had 9 bases not matched to a gene; V was cut back by 4 bases and J by 4 bases. Germline CDR1 reads KGHSH; CDR2 reads LQKENI. The CDR3 sequence is 15 residues long. CDR3 DNA sequence: TGTGCCAGCTCACTACAACAGGGGTTGCGAGAGACCCAGTACTTC. Its protein is CASSLQQGLRETQYF.

This clonotype was observed a handful of times. The V and J genes are TRBV28 and TRBJ2-7; 9 nucleotides match TRBD2. Per germline, CDR1 MDHEN and CDR2 SYDVKM. With 4 bases clipped from V and 2 bases from J, the junction kept 6 bases outside the gene matches. The CDR3 extends over 15 amino acids. The CDR3 sequence: CASSSVASGTYEQYF. The DNA for the CDR3 is TGTGCCAGCAGTTCGGTAGCTAGCGGGACCTACGAGCAGTACTTC.